These 21 T cell receptor beta chains were all obtained from the same sample, sequenced in a study of blood T cell repertoires in COVID-19. Assay used: immunoSEQ multiplex PCR; TCRdb lists only in-frame clones, some missing. Among some 260,000 clones listed, 88% were seen once. Specimen: peripheral blood. The origin of the receptors is a woman aged 40 to 49 who had recovered from COVID-19.

The chain combines TRBV6-2 or TRBV6-3 with TRBJ2-7; 7 bases agree with TRBD2. J gave up 3 bases and V 6 bases, and 11 bases lay outside the gene matches. The CDR3 spans 15 residues. CDR1 and CDR2 from the germline V gene are MNHEY and SVGEGT. The CDR3 loop is CASSPLGGVNYEQYF. Written as DNA, the CDR3 is TGTGCCAGCAGCCCCCTGGGGGGGGTAAACTACGAGCAGTACTTC.

The chain links TRBV18 to TRBJ2-1; 7 bases fit TRBD2. The CDR3 has 17 residues. Losses at the gene ends were 6 bases for V and 7 bases for J; bases not matched to a gene: 18. CDR1 KGHSH and CDR2 LQKENI come from the germline V gene. The chain's CDR3 is CASSPGSGGGPLNEQFF. The CDR3 bases are TGTGCCAGCTCCCCGGGCTCGGGGGGAGGGCCGTTGAATGAGCAGTTCTTC.

This clone was picked up one time. The chain couples TRBV19 to TRBJ1-1; 8 bases align to TRBD1. Germline assignment: CDR1 LNHDA and CDR2 SQIVND (reference sequence). The CDR3 spans 15 residues. The trim removed 1 base at V and 3 bases at J, leaving 4 bases unmatched. In nucleotides, the CDR3 is TGTGCCAGTAGTATAGCGGACAGGGAACACACTGAAGCTTTCTTT. It translates to CASSIADREHTEAFF.

The V and J genes are TRBV18 and TRBJ2-4, with TRBD1 as a possible D gene (5 bases). The length of the CDR3 is 17 residues. In germline, CDR1 is KGHSH, CDR2 LQKENI. Between the trimmed V and J ends, which lost 3 bases and 6 bases, there was a span of 21 bases. CDR3 sequence reads: CASSPLRGDVWGNIQYF. In nucleotides, the CDR3 is TGTGCCAGCTCACCCCTAAGGGGCGATGTATGGGGAAACATTCAGTACTTC.

The rearrangement uses TRBV5-4 and TRBJ2-7; no firm D call. The germline gives CDR1 SGHNT, CDR2 YYREEE (reference sequence). This CDR3 contains 13 residues. Trimming pared 3 bases from V and 0 bases from J, leaving 7 bases between. The CDR3 DNA sequence: TGTGCCAGCAGCTCCCCGGTCTCCTACGAGCAGTACTTC. It codes for CASSSPVSYEQYF.

The V and J genes are TRBV19 and TRBJ1-1; TRBD1 might be the D (6 bases). The ends were cut back, 5 bases at V and 4 bases at J, with 14 bases in the middle. The CDR3 sequence is 14 residues long. Germline-derived CDR1 and CDR2 are LNHDA and SQIVND (reference sequence). For the CDR3, the DNA is TGTGCCAGTAGTGCCCGGACAGTGGGCACTGAAGCTTTCTTT. It specifies CASSARTVGTEAFF.

J is TRBJ2-3 and V is TRBV5-6; 13 bases are a match to TRBD2. The CDR3 totals 16 residues. Trimming at V came to 7 bases and at J to 5 bases, leaving 10 bases not matched to a gene. The germline CDR1 and CDR2 sequences are SGHDT and YYEEEE. The CDR3 region has the DNA TGTGCCAGCCGGGGGTGGGGACTAGCGGGGAAAGATACGCAGTATTTT. Its protein is CASRGWGLAGKDTQYF.

This clone was seen a single time. The chain is built from TRBV9 and TRBJ2-1, with 12 bases matching TRBD2. The CDR3 consists of 19 residues. Trimming cost V 3 bases and J 0 bases; bases outside gene matches: 10. Germline assignment: CDR1 SGDLS and CDR2 YYNGEE. CDR3 DNA sequence: TGTGCCAGCAGCGACCCGGGACTAGCGGGCGCCAGCTCCTACAATGAGCAGTTCTTC. Translated: CASSDPGLAGASSYNEQFF.

The chain has TRBV11-3 and TRBJ2-3; D remains unclear. CDR3 length: 14 residues. Per the germline V gene, CDR1 is SGHNT and CDR2 is YENEEA. The V gene lost 5 bases and the J gene lost 2 bases, with 11 bases spanning the gap. This chain's CDR3 is CASSPLGLTDTQYF. In DNA form, the CDR3 reads TGTGCCAGCAGCCCACTGGGCCTCACAGATACGCAGTATTTT.

The chain carries TRBV6-2 or TRBV6-3 and TRBJ2-7; 9 bases map to TRBD2. From germline, CDR1 is MNHEY and CDR2 SVGEGT. After removal of 2 bases from V and 6 bases from J, the junction contained 20 bases not matched to a gene. CDR3 length: 19 amino acids. CDR3 protein: CASSYGPTESGRSRVEQYV. CDR3 coding DNA: TGTGCCAGCAGTTACGGGCCAACTGAGAGCGGGAGGAGCAGGGTCGAGCAGTACGTC.

The chain joins TRBV20-1 to TRBJ1-4, with D hard to call. This CDR3 is built from 11 residues. V was clipped by 1 base and J by 8 bases, with 5 bases between them. Germline V gene sequence: CDR1 DFQATT, CDR2 SNEGSKA (reference sequence). CDR3: CSARAGEKLFF. The CDR3 DNA is TGCAGTGCTAGAGCAGGAGAAAAACTGTTTTTT.

The CDR3 reads CASSRDSPTNEKLFF. CDR3 coding DNA: TGTGCCAGCAGCCGAGACAGCCCAACTAATGAAAAACTGTTTTTT. The V call is TRBV7-9, the J call TRBJ1-4, with D possibly TRBD1 on 5 matching bases. There are 15 residues in the CDR3. The V gene lost 5 bases and the J gene lost 0 bases, with 10 bases spanning the gap. Germline V lookup: CDR1 SEHNR, CDR2 FQNEAQ (reference sequence). Looking up the rest from reference TRBV7-9 and TRBJ1-4 gives the full variable domain: DTGVSQNPRHKITKRGQNVTFRCDPISEHNRLYWYRQTLGQGPEFLTYFQNEAQLEKSRLLSDRFSAERPKGSFSTLEIQRTEQGDSAMYLCASSRDSPTNEKLFFGSGTQLSVL.

This chain joins TRBV6-5 and TRBJ1-5, with D perhaps matching TRBD1 (5 bases). The V gene lost 2 bases and the J gene lost 2 bases, with 13 bases spanning the gap. Germline V gene data show CDR1 as MNHEY and CDR2 as SVGAGI. The CDR3 runs to 16 residues. Here the CDR3 reads CASSYGGGSGNQPQHF. CDR3 sequence (DNA): TGTGCCAGCAGTTACGGGGGGGGTTCGGGCAATCAGCCCCAGCATTTT.

The gene calls are TRBV5-1 and TRBJ1-2, with a possible D match to TRBD1 (6 bases). Between the trimmed V and J ends, which lost 4 bases and 7 bases, there was a span of 14 bases. This CDR3 contains 13 residues. Germline CDR1 and CDR2: SGHRS and YFSETQ. CDR3 region: CASSLDSPIGYTF. The CDR3 DNA sequence: TGCGCCAGCAGCCTGGACAGCCCTATTGGCTACACCTTC.

The chain employs TRBV5-4 and TRBJ2-3; D not certain. The length of the CDR3 is 14 residues. Looked up from germline, CDR1 is SGHNT and CDR2 is YYREEE (reference sequence). V was cut by 2 bases and J by 2 bases, with 9 bases left in between. The CDR3 sequence is CASSFGPNTDTQYF. The CDR3, as DNA: TGTGCCAGCAGCTTTGGCCCCAACACAGATACGCAGTATTTT.

The V call is TRBV5-1, the J call TRBJ2-7; TRBD1 matches 8 bases. The CDR3 is 15 amino acids. With V trimmed by 0 bases and J by 2 bases, 4 bases remained unmatched. Germline assignment: CDR1 SGHRS and CDR2 YFSETQ. This chain's CDR3 is CASSLGGQGTYEQYF. Here the CDR3 DNA reads TGCGCCAGCAGCTTGGGTGGACAGGGCACCTACGAGCAGTACTTC.

This rearrangement joins TRBV9 to TRBJ1-2; possible D gene TRBD1, 5 bases. With 0 bases removed from V and 4 bases from J, the gap between germline ends came to 10 bases. The CDR3 is 14 amino acids. Germline-derived CDR1 and CDR2 are SGDLS and YYNGEE. The chain's CDR3 is CASSVEAGPYGYTF. DNA of the CDR3: TGTGCCAGCAGCGTAGAGGCGGGGCCCTATGGCTACACCTTC. The complete variable domain, with remaining parts taken from reference TRBV9 and TRBJ1-2, reads DSGVTQTPKHLITATGQRVTLRCSPRSGDLSVYWYQQSLDQGLQFLIQYYNGEERAKGNILERFSAQQFPDLHSELNLSSLELGDSALYFCASSVEAGPYGYTFGSGTRLTVV.

The gene calls are TRBV30 and TRBJ2-6, with D uncertain. V dropped 0 bases and J dropped 2 bases, with 11 bases sitting between them. CDR1 and CDR2 (germline): GTSNPN, SVGIG (reference sequence). The CDR3 is 16 residues long. CDR3 nucleotides: TGTGCCTGGAGTGTACATCTCCTTACTGGGGCCAACGTCCTGACTTTC. As protein: CAWSVHLLTGANVLTF.

This chain connects TRBV7-2 to TRBJ2-3, with 7 bases fitting TRBD2. This CDR3 region has 14 residues. J gave up 4 bases and V 3 bases, and 4 bases lay outside the gene matches. Looked up from germline, CDR1 is SGHTA and CDR2 is FQGNSA. The CDR3 region has the DNA TGTGCCAGCAGCTTGGGAGGGCCCCCAGATACGCAGTATTTT. Translation gives CASSLGGPPDTQYF.

The genes are TRBV30 and TRBJ1-1; no reliable D call. Germline V lookup: CDR1 GTSNPN, CDR2 SVGIG (reference sequence). This CDR3 comprises 14 residues. Between the trimmed V and J ends, which lost 1 base and 3 bases, there was a span of 12 bases. In DNA form, the CDR3 reads TGTGCCTGGAGTGCCCGGGGAGGGTACACTGAAGCTTTCTTT. Translation: CAWSARGGYTEAFF.

The chain combines TRBV12-5 with TRBJ1-1; 8 bases align to TRBD1. The CDR3 sequence is 14 residues long. Trimming removed 1 base from V and 4 bases from J; junction bases left unmatched: 2. Germline CDR1 reads LGHNT; CDR2 reads FRNRAP. CDR3 residues: CASGLGQGSTEAFF. The CDR3 nucleotides are TGTGCTAGTGGTTTGGGACAGGGGAGCACTGAAGCTTTCTTT.